Listed here are 21 T cell receptor beta chains from one sample, sequenced in a study of blood T cell repertoires in COVID-19. Measured with immunoSEQ multiplex PCR; TCRdb has only the in-frame clones, and not every one. The repertoire has tens of thousands of clones, roughly 90% of them found once; the top ten carry around 10%. Material: peripheral blood. These receptors were collected from a woman of 80 years or more with acute or convalescent COVID-19.

CDR3 in amino acids: CASQPGTGAYIQSPLHF. The CDR3 nucleotides are TGTGCCAGCCAGCCTGGGACAGGGGCTTATATTCAGTCACCCCTCCACTTT. This chain uses TRBV7-2 with TRBJ1-6, with 10 bases identical to TRBD1. V lost 8 bases and J lost 10; bases outside the gene matches: 17. Germline CDR1 is SGHTA and CDR2 is FQGNSA. CDR3 length: 17 residues.

This clone occurred a few times. At one of its ends the junction is not consistent with the germline gene, which may arise from a read error. The rearrangement uses TRBV3-1 (or the pseudogene TRBV3-2) and TRBJ2-7; 10 bases agree with TRBD1. This CDR3 has 14 residues. The germline CDR1 and CDR2 sequences are LGHDT and YNNKEL (reference sequence). The CDR3 loop is CASSLGTGDYGQYF. In DNA form, the CDR3 reads TGTGCCAGCAGCCTCGGGACAGGGGACTACGGGCAGTACTTC.

The chain uses TRBV3-1 (or the pseudogene TRBV3-2) and TRBJ2-7; D possibly corresponds to TRBD1 (5 bases). The CDR3 spans 12 residues. The germline V and J ends were trimmed by 4 bases and 2 bases, with 6 bases remaining between them. Germline CDR1 LGHDT, CDR2 YNNKEL (reference sequence). This CDR3 is CASSLRAYEQYF. The CDR3 region has the DNA TGTGCCAGCAGCCTCAGGGCCTACGAGCAGTACTTC.

This clone was counted between two and nine times. The V gene is TRBV27, the J gene TRBJ1-3; a possible D gene is TRBD1 (5 bases). V gave up 5 bases and J gave up 0 bases, with 14 bases separating them. The CDR3 runs to 16 residues. Germline V lookup: CDR1 MNHEY, CDR2 SMNVEV (reference sequence). The CDR3 is CASSPRGDSSGNTIYF. The CDR3 coding sequence is TGTGCCAGCAGTCCAAGGGGCGACAGCTCTGGAAACACCATATATTTT.

The gene calls are TRBV3-1 (or the pseudogene TRBV3-2) and TRBJ2-7; 10 positions agree with TRBD2. The CDR3 has 15 residues. Germline lookup yields CDR1 LGHDT and CDR2 YNNKEL (reference sequence). J lost 3 bases, V lost 3 bases, and 5 bases had no gene match. Here the CDR3 reads CASSHQLAGNYEQYF. The DNA for the CDR3 is TGTGCCAGCAGCCACCAACTAGCGGGAAACTACGAGCAGTACTTC.

V is TRBV30 and J is TRBJ1-5; D might be TRBD1 (5 bases). Per the germline V gene, CDR1 is GTSNPN and CDR2 is SVGIG (reference sequence). The CDR3 is 14 amino acids. Trimming took off 0 bases at V and 7 bases at J, with 13 bases between the two ends. CDR3 region: CAWSVGRGGQPQHF. The CDR3 coding sequence is TGTGCCTGGAGTGTGGGGAGGGGTGGACAGCCCCAGCATTTT.

The V call is TRBV4-1, the J call TRBJ1-4, with a possible D match to TRBD1 (5 bases). From germline, CDR1 is MGHRA and CDR2 YSYEKL. The CDR3 covers 17 residues. Trimming cost V 1 base and J 6 bases, with 18 bases left between them. This chain's CDR3 is CASSQVGSRGGDEKLFF. In DNA form, the CDR3 reads TGCGCCAGCAGCCAAGTCGGTTCTAGGGGAGGCGATGAAAAACTGTTTTTT.

The J gene is TRBJ1-4, the V gene TRBV5-5; 7 positions agree with TRBD1. After removal of 4 bases from V and 3 bases from J, the junction contained 9 bases not matched to a gene. This CDR3 is built from 16 residues. Germline V CDR1 and CDR2: SGHKS, YYEKEE (reference sequence). The DNA of the CDR3 is TGTGCCAGCAGCCAAGGGACAGCGGTCCCTAATGAAAAACTGTTTTTT. Translated, it gives CASSQGTAVPNEKLFF.

The J gene is TRBJ1-1, the V gene TRBV30; 7 bases agree with TRBD1. Germline V gives CDR1 GTSNPN, CDR2 SVGIG (reference sequence). The CDR3 has 13 residues. The trim removed 4 bases at V and 2 bases at J, leaving 4 bases unmatched. In DNA form, the CDR3 reads TGTGCCTGGACCCGGGACAGCAACACTGAAGCTTTCTTT. Translation gives CAWTRDSNTEAFF.

This clone appeared a single time. The chain has TRBV30 and TRBJ1-6; D is uncertain. CDR3 size: 14 residues. V was trimmed by 0 bases and J by 4 bases, leaving 7 bases between them. Per the germline V gene, CDR1 is GTSNPN and CDR2 is SVGIG (reference sequence). The CDR3 spells CAWSVSGYNSPLHF. CDR3 DNA sequence: TGTGCCTGGAGTGTATCGGGTTATAATTCACCCCTCCACTTT.

The CDR3 spells CAWSVSRVTEAFF. DNA of the CDR3: TGTGCCTGGAGTGTATCCAGGGTCACTGAAGCTTTCTTT. The chain has TRBV30 and TRBJ1-1, with D possibly matching TRBD1 (5 bases). With 0 bases removed from V and 4 bases from J, the gap between germline ends came to 9 bases. This CDR3 is 13 amino acids long. CDR1 and CDR2 from the germline V gene are GTSNPN and SVGIG (reference sequence). Full variable domain (rest looked up from reference TRBV30 and TRBJ1-1): SQTIHQWPATLVQPVGSPLSLECTVEGTSNPNLYWYRQAAGRGLQLLFYSVGIGQISSEVPQNLSASRPQDRQFILSSKKLLLSDSGFYLCAWSVSRVTEAFFGQGTRLTVV.

The chain couples TRBV19 to TRBJ1-5; D remains unclear. Germline V gene sequence: CDR1 LNHDA, CDR2 SQIVND (reference sequence). This CDR3 has 15 residues. With 9 bases removed from V and 0 bases from J, the gap between germline ends came to 15 bases. The CDR3 here is CASHPRVFSNQPQHF. CDR3 bases: TGTGCCAGCCACCCCCGCGTCTTTAGCAATCAGCCCCAGCATTTT.

The DNA for the CDR3 is TGTGCCGGAAAAGGGGACAGTAGCACAGATACGCAGTATTTT. It encodes CAGKGDSSTDTQYF. The chain links TRBV28 to TRBJ2-3, with TRBD1 matching over 7 bases. Germline V gene data show CDR1 as MDHEN and CDR2 as SYDVKM. The V segment lost 11 bases and the J segment 0 bases; nucleotides outside the gene matches: 8. The CDR3 sequence is 14 residues long.

This clone was counted once. In DNA, the CDR3 is TGCGCCAGCAGCCTAAACGGGGAGGGCACCGGGGAGCTGTTTTTT. Translating it yields CASSLNGEGTGELFF. The chain has TRBV5-1 and TRBJ2-2; TRBD2 matches at 7 bases. CDR1 is SGHRS and CDR2 is YFSETQ in the germline V gene. The CDR3 has 15 amino acids. V was pared by 4 bases and J by 4 bases, with 7 bases of the junction left unmatched.

This chain uses TRBV7-2 with TRBJ2-7, with TRBD2 identical over 9 bases. The junction had 9 bases not matched to a gene; V was cut back by 1 base and J by 5 bases. CDR3 length equals 16 residues. CDR1 and CDR2 (germline): SGHTA, FQGNSA. The CDR3 DNA reads TGTGCCAGCAGCTTAGGGGGGACTAGCCCTGCGCACGAGCAGTACTTC. Amino acid sequence: CASSLGGTSPAHEQYF.

This clone was seen a handful of times. V and J are TRBV27 and TRBJ2-7; perhaps TRBD1 as D (6 bases). Per germline, CDR1 MNHEY and CDR2 SMNVEV (reference sequence). Trimming left V 0 bases short and J 13 bases short, with 16 bases between. CDR3 length: 13 residues. CDR3 coding DNA: TGTGCCAGCAGTTTATCGGGGTCACAGGGTATCTACTTC. Translated: CASSLSGSQGIYF.

The chain couples TRBV6-2 or TRBV6-3 to TRBJ2-1; 7 positions agree with TRBD1. CDR3 length: 15 residues. Per the germline V gene, CDR1 is MNHEY and CDR2 is SVGEGT. The V and J ends lost 2 bases and 6 bases, in that order; junction bases with no gene match: 7. In nucleotides, the CDR3 is TGTGCCAGCAGTTACACAGGGGCCTACAGCAATGAGCAGTTCTTC. The encoded protein is CASSYTGAYSNEQFF.

The chain joins TRBV6-5 to TRBJ1-1; 10 nucleotides match TRBD1. This CDR3 has 15 amino acids. CDR1 is MNHEY and CDR2 is SVGAGI in the germline V gene. The V gene end was trimmed by 2 bases and the J gene end by 8 bases; junction bases not matched to a gene: 8. The CDR3 loop is CASSYRDRGPLEAFF. The DNA for the CDR3 is TGTGCCAGCAGTTACCGGGACAGGGGACCCCTGGAAGCTTTCTTT.

The chain joins TRBV6-2 or TRBV6-3 to TRBJ1-5; TRBD1 matches at 11 bases. The CDR3 is made up of 15 amino acids. With V trimmed by 5 bases and J by 9 bases, 9 bases remained unmatched. Per the germline V gene, CDR1 is MNHEY and CDR2 is SVGEGT. This chain's CDR3 is CASSLSGTGGRPQHF. As DNA, the CDR3 is TGTGCCAGCAGTCTCTCCGGGACAGGGGGGAGGCCCCAGCATTTT.

The chain employs TRBV30 and TRBJ2-5; D is tentatively TRBD1 or TRBD2 (6 bases each). Germline CDR1 GTSNPN, CDR2 SVGIG (reference sequence). V lost 5 bases, J lost 2 bases, and 18 bases lay in between. This CDR3 region has 15 residues. CDR3 sequence reads: CAWGGQRVLQETQYF. In nucleotides, the CDR3 is TGTGCCTGGGGGGGCCAGCGGGTGCTTCAAGAGACCCAGTACTTC.

V usage is TRBV19 and J usage is TRBJ2-1, with 7 bases aligning to TRBD2. The CDR3 consists of 14 residues. V lost 9 bases, J lost 7 bases, and 12 bases stayed unmatched. From germline, CDR1 is LNHDA and CDR2 SQIVND (reference sequence). The DNA of the CDR3 is TGTGCCAGCTCACCCTTAACCGGGAGGAATGAGCAGTTCTTC. This encodes CASSPLTGRNEQFF.